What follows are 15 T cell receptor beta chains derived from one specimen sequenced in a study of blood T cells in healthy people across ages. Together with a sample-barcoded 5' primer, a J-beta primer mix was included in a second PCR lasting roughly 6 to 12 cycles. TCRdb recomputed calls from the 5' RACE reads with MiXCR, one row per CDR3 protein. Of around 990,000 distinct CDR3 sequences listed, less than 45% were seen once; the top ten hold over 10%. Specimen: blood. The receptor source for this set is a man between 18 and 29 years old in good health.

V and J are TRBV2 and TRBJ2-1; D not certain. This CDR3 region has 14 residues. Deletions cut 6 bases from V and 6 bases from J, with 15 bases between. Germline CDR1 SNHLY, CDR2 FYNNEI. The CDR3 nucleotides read TGTGCCAGCAGGAAAGGGTTAGTTATCAATGAGCAGTTCTTC. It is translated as CASRKGLVINEQFF.

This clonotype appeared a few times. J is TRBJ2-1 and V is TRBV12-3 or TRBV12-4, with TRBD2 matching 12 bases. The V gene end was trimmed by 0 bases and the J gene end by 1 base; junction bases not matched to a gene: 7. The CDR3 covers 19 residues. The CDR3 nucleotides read TGTGCCAGCAGTTTAGCCCTCAGAGGACTAGCGGGGTCCTACAATGAGCAGTTCTTC. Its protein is CASSLALRGLAGSYNEQFF.

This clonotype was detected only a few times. The CDR3 is CASSTTLTESSYNEQFF. The CDR3 coding sequence is TGCGCCAGTTCTACTACCCTGACGGAGAGCTCCTACAATGAGCAGTTCTTC. V and J are TRBV5-1 and TRBJ2-1; D not certain. Trimming took 8 bases from V and 0 from J, leaving 21 bases between them. Germline lookup yields CDR1 SGHRS and CDR2 YFSETQ. This CDR3 contains 17 residues.

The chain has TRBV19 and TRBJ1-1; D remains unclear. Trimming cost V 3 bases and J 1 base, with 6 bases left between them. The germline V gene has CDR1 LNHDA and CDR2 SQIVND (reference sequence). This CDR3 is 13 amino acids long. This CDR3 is CASSIRQNTEAFF. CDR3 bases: TGTGCCAGTAGTATCAGACAGAACACTGAAGCTTTCTTT.

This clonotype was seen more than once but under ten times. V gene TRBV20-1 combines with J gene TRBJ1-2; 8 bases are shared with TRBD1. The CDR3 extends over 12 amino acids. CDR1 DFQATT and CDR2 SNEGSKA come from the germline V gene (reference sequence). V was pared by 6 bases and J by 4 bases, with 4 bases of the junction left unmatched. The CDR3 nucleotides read TGCAGTGCCGAGGGACAGGTCTATGGCTACACCTTC. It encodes CSAEGQVYGYTF.

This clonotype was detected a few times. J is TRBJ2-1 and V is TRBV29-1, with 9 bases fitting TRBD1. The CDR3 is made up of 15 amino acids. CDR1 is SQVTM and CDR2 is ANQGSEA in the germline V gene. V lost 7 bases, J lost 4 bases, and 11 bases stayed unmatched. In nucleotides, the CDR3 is TGCAGCGCAGATCCGGGACAGGGCCTTTACAATGAGCAGTTCTTC. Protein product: CSADPGQGLYNEQFF.

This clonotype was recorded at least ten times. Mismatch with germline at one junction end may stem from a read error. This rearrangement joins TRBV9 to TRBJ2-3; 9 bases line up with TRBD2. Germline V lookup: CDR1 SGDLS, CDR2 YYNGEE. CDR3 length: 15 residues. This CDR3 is CASSEGLALSDTQYF. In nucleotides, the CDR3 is TGTGCTAGCAGCGAGGGACTAGCTCTCTCAGATACGCAGTATTTT.

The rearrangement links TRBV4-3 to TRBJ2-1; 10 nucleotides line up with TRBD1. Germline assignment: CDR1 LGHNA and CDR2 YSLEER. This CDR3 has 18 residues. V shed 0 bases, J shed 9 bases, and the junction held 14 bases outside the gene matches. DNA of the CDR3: TGCGCCAGCAGCCAAGATGGCGCCGGTGGGACAGGGGTTTTTGAGCAGTTCTTC. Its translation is CASSQDGAGGTGVFEQFF.

Here the CDR3 reads CASTKGQSYGYTF. The CDR3 nucleotides are TGCGCCAGCACTAAAGGACAGTCCTATGGCTACACCTTC. V gene TRBV5-1 combines with J gene TRBJ1-2; tentatively, D is TRBD1 (6 bases). The CDR3 has 13 residues. The V gene's germline CDR1 is SGHRS and CDR2 YFSETQ. Trimming cost V 6 bases and J 4 bases, with 13 bases left between them.

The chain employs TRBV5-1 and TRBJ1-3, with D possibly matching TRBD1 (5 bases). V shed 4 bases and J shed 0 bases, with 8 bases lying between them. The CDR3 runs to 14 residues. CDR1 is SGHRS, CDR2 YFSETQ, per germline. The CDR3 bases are TGCGCCAGCAGCCTGGACACCTCTGGAAACACCATATATTTT. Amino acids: CASSLDTSGNTIYF.

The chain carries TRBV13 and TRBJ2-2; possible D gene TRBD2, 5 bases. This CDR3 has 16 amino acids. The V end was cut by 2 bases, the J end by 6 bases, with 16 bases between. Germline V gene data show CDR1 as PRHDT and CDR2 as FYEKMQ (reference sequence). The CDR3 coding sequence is TGTGCCAGCAGCTTACGAGCAGTGGAGGTGTCCGGGGAGCTGTTTTTT. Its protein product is CASSLRAVEVSGELFF.

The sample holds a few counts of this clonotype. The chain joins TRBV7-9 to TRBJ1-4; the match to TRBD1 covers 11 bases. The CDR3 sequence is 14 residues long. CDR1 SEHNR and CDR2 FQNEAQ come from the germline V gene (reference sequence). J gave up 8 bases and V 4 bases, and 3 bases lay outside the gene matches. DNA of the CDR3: TGTGCCAGCAGCTCCGGACAGGGGGCGGAAAAACTGTTTTTT. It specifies CASSSGQGAEKLFF.

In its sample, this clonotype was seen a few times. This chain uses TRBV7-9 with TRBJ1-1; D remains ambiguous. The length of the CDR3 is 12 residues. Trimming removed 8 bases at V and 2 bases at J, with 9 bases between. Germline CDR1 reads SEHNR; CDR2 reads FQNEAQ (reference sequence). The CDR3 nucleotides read TGTGCCAGCCAGAAGACCAACACTGAAGCTTTCTTT. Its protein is CASQKTNTEAFF. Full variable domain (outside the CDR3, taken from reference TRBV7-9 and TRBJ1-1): DTGVSQNPRHKITKRGQNVTFRCDPISEHNRLYWYRQTLGQGPEFLTYFQNEAQLEKSRLLSDRFSAERPKGSFSTLEIQRTEQGDSAMYLCASQKTNTEAFFGQGTRLTVV.

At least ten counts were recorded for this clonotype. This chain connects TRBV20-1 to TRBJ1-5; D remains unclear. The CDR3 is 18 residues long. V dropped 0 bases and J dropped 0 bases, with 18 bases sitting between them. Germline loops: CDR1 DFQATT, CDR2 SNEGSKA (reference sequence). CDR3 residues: CSARDLLMDPYSNQPQHF. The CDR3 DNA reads TGCAGTGCTAGAGATCTTTTAATGGACCCGTATAGCAATCAGCCCCAGCATTTT.

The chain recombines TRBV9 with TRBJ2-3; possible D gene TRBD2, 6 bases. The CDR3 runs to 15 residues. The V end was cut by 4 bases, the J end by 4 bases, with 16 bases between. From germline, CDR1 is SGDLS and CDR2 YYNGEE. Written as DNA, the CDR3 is TGTGCCAGCAGCTCTCGACCGACTAGTGCAGATACGCAGTATTTT. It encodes CASSSRPTSADTQYF.